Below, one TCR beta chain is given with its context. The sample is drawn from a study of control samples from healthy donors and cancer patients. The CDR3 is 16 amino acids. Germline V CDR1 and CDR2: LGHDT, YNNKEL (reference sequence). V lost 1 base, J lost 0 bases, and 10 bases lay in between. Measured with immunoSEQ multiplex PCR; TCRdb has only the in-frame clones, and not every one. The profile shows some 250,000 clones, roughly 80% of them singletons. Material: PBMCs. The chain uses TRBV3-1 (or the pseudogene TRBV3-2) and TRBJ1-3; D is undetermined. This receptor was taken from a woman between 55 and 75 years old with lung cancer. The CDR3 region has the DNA TGTGCCAGCAGCCAAGCCCCAAGCTTCTCTGGAAACACCATATATTTT. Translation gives CASSQAPSFSGNTIYF.